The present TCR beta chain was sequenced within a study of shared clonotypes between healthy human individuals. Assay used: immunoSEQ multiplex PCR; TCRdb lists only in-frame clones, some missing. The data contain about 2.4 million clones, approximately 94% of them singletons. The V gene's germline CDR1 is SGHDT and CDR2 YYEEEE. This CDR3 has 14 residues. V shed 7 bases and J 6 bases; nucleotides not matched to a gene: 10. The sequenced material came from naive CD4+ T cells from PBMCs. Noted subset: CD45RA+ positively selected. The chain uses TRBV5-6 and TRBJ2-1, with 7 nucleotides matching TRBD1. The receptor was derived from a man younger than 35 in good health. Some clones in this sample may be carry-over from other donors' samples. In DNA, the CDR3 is TGTGCCAGCGAGCACAGGGGTTCCCTCAATGAGCAGTTCTTC. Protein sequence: CASEHRGSLNEQFF.